The 9 T cell receptor beta chains reported below all come from one sample, sequenced in a study of T cells in tumors after PD-1 blockade. TCRdb's table, derived via immunoSEQ multiplex PCR, lists solely in-frame clones and lacks some. The table shows around 12,000 clones, with roughly 63% occurring only once. Here the sequenced sample was tumor tissue, taken before anti-PD-1 treatment. These receptors originate from a human donor with basal cell carcinoma.

The chain combines TRBV6-2 or TRBV6-3 with TRBJ1-1; D possibly corresponds to TRBD1 (5 bases). V lost 6 bases and J 5 bases, leaving 31 bases between the germline ends. This CDR3 comprises 19 residues. Germline loops: CDR1 MNHEY, CDR2 SVGEGT. The DNA for the CDR3 is TGTGCCAGCAGCTCCCGCACCAAGGGTCTTAGGGACCGGAAAACTGAAGCTTTCTTT. It encodes CASSSRTKGLRDRKTEAFF.

Only a few counts were recorded for this clone. This rearrangement joins TRBV6-2 or TRBV6-3 to TRBJ2-7; tentative D call: TRBD2 (6 bases). This CDR3 comprises 14 residues. Trimming removed 2 bases from V and 5 bases from J, with 13 bases in between. The germline V gene encodes CDR1 MNHEY and CDR2 SVGEGT. In nucleotides, the CDR3 is TGTGCCAGCAGTTACCCTCCTAGCGACCACGAGCAGTACTTC. Residues: CASSYPPSDHEQYF.

This clone was detected only a few times. The chain joins TRBV3-1 (or the pseudogene TRBV3-2) to TRBJ1-6; D unclear. The V end lost 0 bases, the J end lost 10 bases, and 13 bases lay between the germline ends. The length of the CDR3 is 15 residues. Per the germline V gene, CDR1 is LGHDT and CDR2 is YNNKEL (reference sequence). The CDR3 sequence: CASSQEGNMGSPLHF. CDR3 nucleotides: TGTGCCAGCAGCCAAGAGGGGAACATGGGGTCACCCCTCCACTTT.

This chain connects TRBV2 to TRBJ1-6, with D perhaps TRBD1 (5 bases). V dropped 7 bases and J dropped 7 bases, with 14 bases sitting between them. CDR3 length: 14 residues. Germline V gene lookup returns CDR1 SNHLY and CDR2 FYNNEI. DNA of the CDR3: TGTGCCAGCAATGGCGGGGGGGGGAATTCACCCCTCCACTTT. Translated, it gives CASNGGGGNSPLHF.

The chain recombines TRBV27 with TRBJ1-2, with D unclear. Germline assignment: CDR1 MNHEY and CDR2 SMNVEV (reference sequence). V was trimmed by 3 bases and J by 8 bases, leaving 13 bases between them. This CDR3 spans 13 amino acids. The CDR3, as DNA: TGTGCCAGCAGTTTTGGTACACAGAAGGGCTACACCTTC. Amino acids: CASSFGTQKGYTF.

A few counts support this clone. The rearrangement uses TRBV27 and TRBJ2-1; the match to TRBD1 covers 7 bases. The germline gives CDR1 MNHEY, CDR2 SMNVEV (reference sequence). The CDR3 totals 15 residues. J lost 6 bases, V lost 6 bases, and 11 bases had no gene match. The CDR3 bases are TGTGCCAGCAGGCCCGGGACAGCCTTCATCAATGAGCAGTTCTTC. Protein product: CASRPGTAFINEQFF.

By proportion, this clone is medium-sized. The chain combines TRBV11-3 with TRBJ1-2; 9 positions agree with TRBD1. The CDR3 consists of 17 residues. Trimming took 5 bases from V and 6 from J; bases not matched to a gene: 16. Germline CDR1 reads SGHNT; CDR2 reads YENEEA. CDR3 sequence: CASSPSSLTGGPHGYTF. The CDR3 DNA reads as TGTGCCAGCAGCCCTTCCTCTTTGACAGGGGGTCCCCATGGCTACACCTTC.

The chain's CDR3 is CASSREGYNQPQHF. The CDR3 DNA is TGTGCCAGTAGTAGGGAGGGTTACAATCAGCCCCAGCATTTT. The J gene is TRBJ1-5, the V gene TRBV19, with no clear D. Germline V CDR1 and CDR2: LNHDA, SQIVND (reference sequence). Deletions cut 4 bases from V and 3 bases from J, with 10 bases between. The CDR3 loop spans 14 amino acids.

The chain uses TRBV6-5 and TRBJ2-2, with D perhaps assigned TRBD1 or TRBD2 (5 bases each). Trimming cost V 7 bases and J 5 bases, with 8 bases left between them. Germline CDR1 MNHEY, CDR2 SVGAGI. The length of the CDR3 is 12 residues. The CDR3 sequence: CASKRGTGELFF. As DNA, the CDR3 is TGTGCCAGCAAGAGGGGTACCGGGGAGCTGTTTTTT.